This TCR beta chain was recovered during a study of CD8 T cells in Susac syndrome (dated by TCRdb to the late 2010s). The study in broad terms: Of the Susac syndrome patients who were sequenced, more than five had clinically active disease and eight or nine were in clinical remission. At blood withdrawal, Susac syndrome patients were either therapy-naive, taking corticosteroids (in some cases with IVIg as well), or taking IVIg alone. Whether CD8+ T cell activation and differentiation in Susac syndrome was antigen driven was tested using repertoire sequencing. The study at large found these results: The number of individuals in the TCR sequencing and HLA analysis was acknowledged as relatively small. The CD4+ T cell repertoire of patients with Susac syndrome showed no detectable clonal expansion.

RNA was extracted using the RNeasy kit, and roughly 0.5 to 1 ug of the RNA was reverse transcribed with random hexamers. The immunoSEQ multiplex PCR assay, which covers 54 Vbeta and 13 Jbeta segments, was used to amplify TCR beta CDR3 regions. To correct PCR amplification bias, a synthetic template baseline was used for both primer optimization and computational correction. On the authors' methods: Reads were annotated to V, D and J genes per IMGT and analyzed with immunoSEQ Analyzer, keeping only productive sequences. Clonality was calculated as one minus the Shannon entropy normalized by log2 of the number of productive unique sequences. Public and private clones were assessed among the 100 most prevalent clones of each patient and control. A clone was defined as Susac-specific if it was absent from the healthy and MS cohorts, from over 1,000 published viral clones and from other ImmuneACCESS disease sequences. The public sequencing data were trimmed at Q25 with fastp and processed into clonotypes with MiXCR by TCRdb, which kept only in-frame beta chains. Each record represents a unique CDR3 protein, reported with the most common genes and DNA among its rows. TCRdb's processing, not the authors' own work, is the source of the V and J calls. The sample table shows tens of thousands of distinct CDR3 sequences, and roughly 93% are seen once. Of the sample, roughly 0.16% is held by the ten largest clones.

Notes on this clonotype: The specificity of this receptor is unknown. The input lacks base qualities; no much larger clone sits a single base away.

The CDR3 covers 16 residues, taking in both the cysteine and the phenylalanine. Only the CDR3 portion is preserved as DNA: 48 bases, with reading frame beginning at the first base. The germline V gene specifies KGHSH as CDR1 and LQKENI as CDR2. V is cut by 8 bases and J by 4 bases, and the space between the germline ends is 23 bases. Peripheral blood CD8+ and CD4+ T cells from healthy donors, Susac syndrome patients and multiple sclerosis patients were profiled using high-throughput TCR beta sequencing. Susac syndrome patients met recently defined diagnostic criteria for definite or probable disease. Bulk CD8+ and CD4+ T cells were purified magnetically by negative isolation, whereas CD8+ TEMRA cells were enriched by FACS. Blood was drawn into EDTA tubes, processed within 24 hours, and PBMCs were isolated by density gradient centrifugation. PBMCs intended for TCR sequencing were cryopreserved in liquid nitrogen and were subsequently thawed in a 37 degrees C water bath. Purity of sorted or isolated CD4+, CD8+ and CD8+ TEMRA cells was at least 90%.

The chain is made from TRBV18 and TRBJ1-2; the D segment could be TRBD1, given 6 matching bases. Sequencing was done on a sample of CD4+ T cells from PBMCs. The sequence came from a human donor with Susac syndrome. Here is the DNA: TGTGCCAGCGACCCAGGCGTGGGGGCTTCCGGCTATGGCTACACCTTC. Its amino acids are CASDPGVGASGYGYTF.